A single sample is the source of the 10 T cell receptor beta chains below, sequenced in a study of T cells after posttransplantation cyclophosphamide. Libraries were prepared by immunoSEQ multiplex PCR; TCRdb keeps only in-frame clonotypes and omits some of them. The sample yields under 45,000 clones, without any singletons. Sequenced sample: PBMCs. These TCRs come from a woman between 45 and 65 years old in good health and a related stem cell transplant donor.

This clone was counted at least ten times. The chain combines TRBV6-5 with TRBJ1-4; 7 positions match TRBD1. CDR3 length: 15 residues. V shed 0 bases and J 5 bases; nucleotides not matched to a gene: 3. Germline V lookup: CDR1 MNHEY, CDR2 SVGAGI. The CDR3 loop is CASSYSRDSNEKLFF. CDR3 coding DNA: TGTGCCAGCAGTTACTCCCGGGACAGCAATGAAAAACTGTTTTTT.

This clone came up many times. This chain connects TRBV9 to TRBJ2-1, with 7 bases identical to TRBD2. Trimming cost V 4 bases and J 8 bases; bases outside gene matches: 9. The CDR3 has 14 residues. Germline V gene data show CDR1 as SGDLS and CDR2 as YYNGEE. CDR3 residues: CASSPSGEPDEQFF. CDR3 coding DNA: TGTGCCAGCAGCCCGAGCGGGGAACCGGATGAGCAGTTCTTC.

At least ten counts were recorded for this clone. The chain recombines TRBV19 with TRBJ2-4, with 8 bases identical to TRBD1. This CDR3 contains 17 residues. Germline loops: CDR1 LNHDA, CDR2 SQIVND (reference sequence). V trimming: 6 bases; J trimming: 0 bases; junction bases outside the gene matches: 10. The CDR3 sequence: CASRKNRGELAKNIQYF. DNA for the CDR3: TGTGCCAGTAGGAAAAACAGGGGGGAGCTAGCCAAAAACATTCAGTACTTC.

This clone came up many times. The rearrangement joins TRBV15 to TRBJ2-3, with D tentatively TRBD2 (6 bases). The germline V gene encodes CDR1 LNHNV and CDR2 YYDKDF (reference sequence). Between the trimmed V and J ends, which lost 9 bases and 0 bases, there was a span of 16 bases. This CDR3 region has 15 residues. For the CDR3, the DNA is TGTGCCACGATTGGACCGGGACTGAGCACAGATACGCAGTATTTT. Translating it yields CATIGPGLSTDTQYF.

This clone was observed many times. V gene TRBV5-1 combines with J gene TRBJ2-7, with 7 bases identical to TRBD2. Germline assignment: CDR1 SGHRS and CDR2 YFSETQ. Trimming took 1 base from V and 6 from J; bases not matched to a gene: 1. The CDR3 totals 12 residues. CDR3 sequence reads: CASSLTGGEQYF. CDR3 sequence (DNA): TGCGCCAGCAGCTTGACGGGGGGCGAGCAGTACTTC.

This clone has at least ten counts. This chain links TRBV9 with TRBJ2-7; 7 bases are shared with TRBD1. The V and J ends lost 3 bases and 1 base, in that order; junction bases with no gene match: 10. Germline values: CDR1 SGDLS, CDR2 YYNGEE. The CDR3 has 16 amino acids. CDR3: CASSAHLRDSSYEQYF. The CDR3 nucleotides are TGTGCCAGCAGCGCCCATCTCCGGGACAGTTCCTACGAGCAGTACTTC.

This clone was seen many times. The J gene is TRBJ2-3, the V gene TRBV2; D not certain. The V gene lost 4 bases and the J gene lost 0 bases, with 8 bases spanning the gap. The CDR3 is 14 residues long. CDR1 SNHLY and CDR2 FYNNEI come from the germline V gene. The DNA of the CDR3 is TGTGCCAGCAGTGTGTCTTTTAGCACAGATACGCAGTATTTT. Amino acid sequence: CASSVSFSTDTQYF.

This clone was detected ten times or more. The J gene is TRBJ2-3, the V gene TRBV4-2, with TRBD2 identical over 11 bases. The CDR3 has 16 residues. Per germline, CDR1 LGHNA and CDR2 YNFKEQ. Losses at the gene ends were 0 bases for V and 6 bases for J; bases not matched to a gene: 5. In DNA form, the CDR3 reads TGTGCCAGCAGCCAAGATTTGGCTAGCGGGGGGGATACGCAGTATTTT. This encodes CASSQDLASGGDTQYF.

This clone has a count of ten or more. The chain recombines TRBV6-6 with TRBJ1-2; no definite D call. This CDR3 comprises 12 residues. V lost 8 bases, J lost 3 bases, and 10 bases lay in between. The germline CDR1 and CDR2 sequences are MNHNY and SVGAGI (reference sequence). DNA of the CDR3: TGTGCCAGCGGGAGCGGTTACTATGGCTACACCTTC. Its translation: CASGSGYYGYTF.

This clone was observed at least ten times. The chain recombines TRBV18 with TRBJ2-7; TRBD1 agrees at 12 bases. There are 16 residues in the CDR3. Germline V gene sequence: CDR1 KGHSH, CDR2 LQKENI. V shed 5 bases and J 4 bases; nucleotides not matched to a gene: 9. CDR3 DNA: TGTGCCAGCTCAACTAAGGGACAGGGGGCTTTGTACGAGCAGTACTTC. It codes for CASSTKGQGALYEQYF.